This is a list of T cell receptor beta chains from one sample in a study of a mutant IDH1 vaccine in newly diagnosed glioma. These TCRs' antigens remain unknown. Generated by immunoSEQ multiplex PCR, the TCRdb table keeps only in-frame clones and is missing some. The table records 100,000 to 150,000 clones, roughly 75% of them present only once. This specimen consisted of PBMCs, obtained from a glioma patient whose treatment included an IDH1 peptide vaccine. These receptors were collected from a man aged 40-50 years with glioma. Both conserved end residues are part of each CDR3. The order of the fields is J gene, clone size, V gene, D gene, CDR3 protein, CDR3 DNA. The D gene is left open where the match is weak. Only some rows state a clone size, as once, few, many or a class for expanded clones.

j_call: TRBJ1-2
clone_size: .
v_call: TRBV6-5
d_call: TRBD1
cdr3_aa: CASSYGTGNYGYTF
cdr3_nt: TGTGCCAGCAGTTACGGGACAGGGAACTATGGCTACACCTTC

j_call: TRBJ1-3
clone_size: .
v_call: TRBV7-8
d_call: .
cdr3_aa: CASSPRVSGNTIYF
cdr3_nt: TGTGCCAGCAGCCCGAGGGTCTCTGGAAACACCATATATTTT

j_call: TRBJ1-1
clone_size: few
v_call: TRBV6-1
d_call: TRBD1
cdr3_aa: CASSESWTGSTEAFF
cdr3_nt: TGTGCCAGCAGTGAATCTTGGACAGGTTCAACTGAAGCTTTCTTT

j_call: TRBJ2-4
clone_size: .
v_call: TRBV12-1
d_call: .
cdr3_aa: CASSIWPQAGFVKNIQYF
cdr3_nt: TGTGCCAGCAGCATCTGGCCGCAAGCGGGATTTGTAAAAAACATTCAGTACTTC

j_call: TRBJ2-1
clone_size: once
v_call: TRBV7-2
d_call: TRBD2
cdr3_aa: CASSASGGRPEQFF
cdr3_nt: TGTGCCAGCAGCGCTAGCGGGGGGAGGCCTGAGCAGTTCTTC

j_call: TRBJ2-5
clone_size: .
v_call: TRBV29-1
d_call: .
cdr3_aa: CSVADRFQETQYF
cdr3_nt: TGCAGCGTGGCTGACAGATTCCAAGAGACCCAGTACTTC

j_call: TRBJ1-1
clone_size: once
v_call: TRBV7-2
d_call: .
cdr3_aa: CASSLGEGRVEAFF
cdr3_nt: TGTGCCAGCAGCTTAGGGGAGGGCAGGGTAGAAGCTTTCTTT

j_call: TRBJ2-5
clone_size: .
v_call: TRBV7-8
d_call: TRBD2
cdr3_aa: CASSFGLAGFQETQYF
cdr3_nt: TGTGCCAGCAGCTTTGGACTAGCGGGCTTCCAAGAGACCCAGTACTTC

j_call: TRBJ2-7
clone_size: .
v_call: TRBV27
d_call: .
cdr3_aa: CASRTSYEQYF
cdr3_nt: TGTGCCAGCAGGACATCTTACGAGCAGTACTTC

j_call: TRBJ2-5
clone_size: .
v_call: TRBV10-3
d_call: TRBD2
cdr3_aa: CAISSGLAAQETQYF
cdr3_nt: TGTGCCATCAGCTCAGGACTAGCAGCTCAAGAGACCCAGTACTTC

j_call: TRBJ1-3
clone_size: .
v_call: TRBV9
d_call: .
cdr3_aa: CASSERGSASGNTIYF
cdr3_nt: TGTGCCAGCAGCGAGAGGGGCTCCGCCTCTGGAAACACCATATATTTT

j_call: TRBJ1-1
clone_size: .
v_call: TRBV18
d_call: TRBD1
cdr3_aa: CASSLQGGQVNTEAFF
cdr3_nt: TGTGCCAGCTCCCTTCAAGGGGGACAGGTGAACACTGAAGCTTTCTTT

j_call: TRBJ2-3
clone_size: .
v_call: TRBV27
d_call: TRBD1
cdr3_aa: CASSLPGQGPDTQYF
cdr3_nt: TGTGCCAGCAGTTTACCCGGACAGGGGCCAGATACGCAGTATTTT

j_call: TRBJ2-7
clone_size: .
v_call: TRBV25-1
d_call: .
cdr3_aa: CASSDPPSPSGYEQYF
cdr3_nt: TGTGCCAGCAGTGATCCCCCGTCTCCGTCGGGTTACGAGCAGTACTTC

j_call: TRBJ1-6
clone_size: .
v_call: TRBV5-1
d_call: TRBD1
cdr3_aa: CASTNSGQTYSPLHF
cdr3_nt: TGCGCCAGCACCAATTCGGGACAGACTTATTCACCCCTCCACTTT

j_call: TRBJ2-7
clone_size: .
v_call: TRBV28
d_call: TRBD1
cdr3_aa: CASSPPGQGLHEQYF
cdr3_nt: TGTGCCAGCAGTCCCCCGGGACAGGGGCTCCACGAGCAGTACTTC

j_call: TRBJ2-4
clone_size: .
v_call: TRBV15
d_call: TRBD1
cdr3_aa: CATSYRQGPLAKNIQYF
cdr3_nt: TGTGCCACCAGCTACCGACAGGGGCCACTAGCCAAAAACATTCAGTACTTC

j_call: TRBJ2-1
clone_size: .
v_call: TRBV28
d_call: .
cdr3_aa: CASSFLRPGGNEQFF
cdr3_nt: TGTGCCAGCAGTTTTCTAAGACCAGGGGGGAATGAGCAGTTCTTC

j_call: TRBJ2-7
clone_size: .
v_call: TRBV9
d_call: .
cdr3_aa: CASSVDEVEQYF
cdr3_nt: TGTGCCAGCAGCGTAGACGAGGTCGAGCAGTACTTC

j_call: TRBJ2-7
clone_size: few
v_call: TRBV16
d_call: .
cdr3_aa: CASSQSTHEQYF
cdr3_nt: TGTGCCAGCAGCCAATCGACACACGAGCAGTACTTC

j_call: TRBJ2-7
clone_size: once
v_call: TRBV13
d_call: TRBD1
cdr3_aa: CASSSTGGPYEQYF
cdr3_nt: TGTGCCAGCAGCTCGACAGGGGGCCCCTACGAGCAGTACTTC

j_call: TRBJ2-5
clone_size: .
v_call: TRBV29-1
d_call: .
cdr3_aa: CSVDWGAGETQYF
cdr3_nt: TGCAGCGTTGATTGGGGGGCTGGGGAGACCCAGTACTTC

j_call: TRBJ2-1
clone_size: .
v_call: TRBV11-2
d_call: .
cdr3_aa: CASSLGGPYNEQFF
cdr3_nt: TGTGCCAGCAGCTTAGGAGGGCCTTACAATGAGCAGTTCTTC

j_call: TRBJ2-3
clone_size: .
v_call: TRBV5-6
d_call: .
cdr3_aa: CASSELTDTQYF
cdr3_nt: TGTGCCAGCAGCGAACTCACAGATACGCAGTATTTT

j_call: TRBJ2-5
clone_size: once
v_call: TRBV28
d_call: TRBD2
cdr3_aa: CASSLRAGVGETQYF
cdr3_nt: TGTGCCAGCAGTCTCAGAGCGGGAGTAGGAGAGACCCAGTACTTC

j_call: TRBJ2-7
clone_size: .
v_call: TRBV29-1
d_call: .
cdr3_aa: CSAVRGQYF
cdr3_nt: TGCAGCGCCGTAAGGGGGCAGTACTTC

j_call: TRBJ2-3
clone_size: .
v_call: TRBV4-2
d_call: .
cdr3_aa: CASSQGSSGQSTDTQYF
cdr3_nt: TGTGCCAGCAGCCAAGGAAGTAGCGGACAGAGCACAGATACGCAGTATTTT

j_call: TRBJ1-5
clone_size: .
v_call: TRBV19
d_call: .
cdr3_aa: CASKVGGNQPQHF
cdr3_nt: TGTGCCAGTAAAGTTGGCGGCAATCAGCCCCAGCATTTT

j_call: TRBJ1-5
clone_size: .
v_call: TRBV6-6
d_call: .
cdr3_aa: CASRHREVNNQPQHF
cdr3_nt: TGTGCCAGCAGACACCGGGAAGTCAACAATCAGCCCCAGCATTTT

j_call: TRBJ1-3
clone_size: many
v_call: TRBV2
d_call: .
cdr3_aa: CASNPQPSGNTIYF
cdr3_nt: TGTGCCTCCAATCCTCAGCCCTCTGGAAACACCATATATTTT

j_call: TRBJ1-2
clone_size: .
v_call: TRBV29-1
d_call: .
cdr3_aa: CSVDKGYRYGYTF
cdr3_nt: TGCAGCGTTGATAAGGGTTATCGGTATGGCTACACCTTC

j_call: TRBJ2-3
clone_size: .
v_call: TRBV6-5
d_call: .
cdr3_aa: CASSYRAGTDTQYF
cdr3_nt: TGTGCCAGCAGTTACAGGGCGGGCACAGATACGCAGTATTTT

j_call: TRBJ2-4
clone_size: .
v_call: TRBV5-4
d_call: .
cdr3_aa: CASSPQGNIQYF
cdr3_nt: TGTGCCAGCAGCCCGCAGGGAAACATTCAGTACTTC

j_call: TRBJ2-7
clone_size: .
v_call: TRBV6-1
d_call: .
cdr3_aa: CASGAGHTLEQYF
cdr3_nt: TGTGCCAGCGGGGCGGGACATACCCTCGAGCAGTACTTC

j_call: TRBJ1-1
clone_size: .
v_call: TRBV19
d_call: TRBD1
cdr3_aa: CASTLPGQWNTEAFF
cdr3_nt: TGTGCCAGTACCCTACCGGGACAGTGGAACACTGAAGCTTTCTTT

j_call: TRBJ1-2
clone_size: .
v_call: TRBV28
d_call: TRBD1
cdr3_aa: CASRTDRDRAYGYTF
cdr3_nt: TGTGCCAGCAGGACTGACAGGGATCGGGCCTATGGCTACACCTTC

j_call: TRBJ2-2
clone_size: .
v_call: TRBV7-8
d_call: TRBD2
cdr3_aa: CASSFLLAGAANTGELFF
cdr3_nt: TGTGCCAGCAGCTTTTTACTAGCGGGAGCGGCCAACACCGGGGAGCTGTTTTTT

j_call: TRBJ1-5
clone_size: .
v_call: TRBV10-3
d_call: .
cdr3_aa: CASGGSYSNQPQHF
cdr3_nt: TGTGCCAGCGGGGGCAGCTATAGCAATCAGCCCCAGCATTTT

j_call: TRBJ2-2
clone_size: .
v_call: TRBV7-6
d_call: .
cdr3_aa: CASSLSSQGNTGELFF
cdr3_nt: TGTGCCAGCAGCTTAAGTTCCCAGGGTAACACCGGGGAGCTGTTTTTT

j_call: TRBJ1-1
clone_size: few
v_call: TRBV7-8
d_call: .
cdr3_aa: CASTQQGSWTEAFF
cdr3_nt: TGTGCCAGCACCCAACAGGGTTCATGGACTGAAGCTTTCTTT

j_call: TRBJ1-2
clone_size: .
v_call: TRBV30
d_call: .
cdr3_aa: CAWSPTTYAGYGYTF
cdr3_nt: TGTGCCTGGAGTCCGACGACATATGCAGGATATGGCTACACCTTC

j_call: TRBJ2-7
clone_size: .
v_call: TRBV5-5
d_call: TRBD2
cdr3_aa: CASSLAGLAHEQYF
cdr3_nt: TGTGCCAGCAGCTTGGCAGGACTAGCCCACGAGCAGTACTTC

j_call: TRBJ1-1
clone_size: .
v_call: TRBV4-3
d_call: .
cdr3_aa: CASSLPMGEAFF
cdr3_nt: TGCGCCAGCAGCCTTCCTATGGGTGAAGCTTTCTTT

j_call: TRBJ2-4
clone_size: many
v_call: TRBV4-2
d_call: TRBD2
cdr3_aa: CASSQGVTSGTIAKNIQYF
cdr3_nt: TGTGCCAGCAGCCAGGGGGTAACTAGCGGGACAATAGCCAAAAACATTCAGTACTTC

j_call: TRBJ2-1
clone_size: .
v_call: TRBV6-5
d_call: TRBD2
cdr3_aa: CASLGLAGDEQFF
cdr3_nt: TGTGCCAGCTTGGGACTAGCGGGGGATGAGCAGTTCTTC

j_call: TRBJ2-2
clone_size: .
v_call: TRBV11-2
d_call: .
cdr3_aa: CASSLAGPVGELFF
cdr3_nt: TGTGCCAGCAGCTTAGCAGGGCCCGTCGGGGAGCTGTTTTTT

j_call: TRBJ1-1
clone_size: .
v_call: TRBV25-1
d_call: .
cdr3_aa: CARSYYMNTEAFF
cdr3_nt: TGTGCCAGGAGTTACTACATGAACACTGAAGCTTTCTTT

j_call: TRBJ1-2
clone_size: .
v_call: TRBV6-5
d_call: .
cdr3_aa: CASSWGTPNYGYTF
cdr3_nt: TGTGCCAGCAGTTGGGGGACACCTAACTATGGCTACACCTTC

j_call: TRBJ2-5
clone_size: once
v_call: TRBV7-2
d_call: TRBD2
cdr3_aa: CASSPRGEGETQYF
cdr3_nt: TGTGCCAGCAGCCCCCGGGGGGAGGGAGAGACCCAGTACTTC

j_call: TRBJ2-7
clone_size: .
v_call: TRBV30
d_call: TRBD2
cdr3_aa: CAWTSGRSYEQYF
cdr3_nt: TGTGCCTGGACCAGCGGGAGGTCCTACGAGCAGTACTTC

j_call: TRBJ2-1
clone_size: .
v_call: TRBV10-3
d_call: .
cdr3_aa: CAIKGAGDNEQFF
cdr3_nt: TGTGCCATCAAGGGGGCGGGAGACAATGAGCAGTTCTTC

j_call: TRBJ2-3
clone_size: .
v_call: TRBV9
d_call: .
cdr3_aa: CASSLEGGSTDTQYF
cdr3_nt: TGTGCCAGCAGCCTCGAGGGGGGGAGCACAGATACGCAGTATTTT

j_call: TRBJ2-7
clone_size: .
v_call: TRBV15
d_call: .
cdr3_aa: CATSLPTSYEQYF
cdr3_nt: TGTGCCACCAGCTTACCGACCTCCTACGAGCAGTACTTC

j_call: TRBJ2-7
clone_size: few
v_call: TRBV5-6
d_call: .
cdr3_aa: CASSYQGVGRIYEQYF
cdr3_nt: TGTGCCAGCAGCTATCAAGGGGTAGGGAGGATTTACGAGCAGTACTTC